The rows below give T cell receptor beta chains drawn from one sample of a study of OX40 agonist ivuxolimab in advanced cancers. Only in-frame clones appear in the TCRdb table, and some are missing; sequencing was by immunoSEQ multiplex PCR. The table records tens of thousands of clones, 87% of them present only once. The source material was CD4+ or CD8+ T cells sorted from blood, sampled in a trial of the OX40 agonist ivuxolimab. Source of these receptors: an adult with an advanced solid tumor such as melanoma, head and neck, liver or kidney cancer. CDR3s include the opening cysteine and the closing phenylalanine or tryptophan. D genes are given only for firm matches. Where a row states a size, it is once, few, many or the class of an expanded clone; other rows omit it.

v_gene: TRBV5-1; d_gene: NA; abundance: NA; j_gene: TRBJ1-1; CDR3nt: TGCGCCAGCAGCTTGGTCGTAGGGCCGAACACTGAAGCTTTCTTT; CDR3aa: CASSLVVGPNTEAFF
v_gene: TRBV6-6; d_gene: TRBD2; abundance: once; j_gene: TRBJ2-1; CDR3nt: TGTGCCAGCAGTCCCTGGGTAGCGGGGGGGCTCCATGAGCAGTTCTTC; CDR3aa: CASSPWVAGGLHEQFF
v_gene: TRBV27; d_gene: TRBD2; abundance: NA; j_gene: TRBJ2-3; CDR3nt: TGTGCCAGCGGCGTGGGGGGAGGGACAGATACGCAGTATTTT; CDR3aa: CASGVGGGTDTQYF
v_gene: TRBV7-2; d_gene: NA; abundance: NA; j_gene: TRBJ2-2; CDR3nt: TGTGCCAGCAGCCAATGGGGGGTCACCGGGGAGCTGTTTTTT; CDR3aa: CASSQWGVTGELFF
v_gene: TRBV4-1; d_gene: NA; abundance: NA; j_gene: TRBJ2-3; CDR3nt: TGCGCCAGCAGCCATGGGGCCGGCACAGATACGCAGTATTTT; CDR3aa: CASSHGAGTDTQYF
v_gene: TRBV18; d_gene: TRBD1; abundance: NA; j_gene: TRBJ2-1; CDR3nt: TGTGCCAGCTCAGGGACAGGGGCATCTGAGCAGTTCTTC; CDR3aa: CASSGTGASEQFF
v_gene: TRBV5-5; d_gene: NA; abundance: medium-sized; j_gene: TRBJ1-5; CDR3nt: TGTGCCAGCAGCTTGACAGGGCGTCAGCCCCAGCATTTT; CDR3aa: CASSLTGRQPQHF
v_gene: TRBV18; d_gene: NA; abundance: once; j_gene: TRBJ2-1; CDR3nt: TGTGCCAGCTCATCAGACTGGAGCTCCTACAATGAGCAGTTCTTC; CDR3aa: CASSSDWSSYNEQFF
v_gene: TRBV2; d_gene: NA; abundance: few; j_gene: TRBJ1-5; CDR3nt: TGTGCCAGCAGGCGGGGAGGAAATAGCAATCAGCCCCAGCATTTT; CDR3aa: CASRRGGNSNQPQHF
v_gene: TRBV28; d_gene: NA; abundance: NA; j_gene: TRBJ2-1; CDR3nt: TGTGCCAGCAGAACTAGGCGGCCGGGGGTTTACAATGAGCAGTTCTTC; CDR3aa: CASRTRRPGVYNEQFF
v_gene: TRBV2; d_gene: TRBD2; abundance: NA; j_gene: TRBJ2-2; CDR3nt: TGTGCCAGCAGTGAAGGGCTAGCGGGAAGCGGGGAGCTGTTTTTT; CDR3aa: CASSEGLAGSGELFF
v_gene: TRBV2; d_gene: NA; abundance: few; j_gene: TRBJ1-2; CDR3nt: TGTGCCAGCCGTGACGGCTATGGCTACACCTTC; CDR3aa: CASRDGYGYTF
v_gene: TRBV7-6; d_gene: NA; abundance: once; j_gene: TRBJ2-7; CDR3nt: TGTGCCAGCAGCTTAGGGGTTAGCTCCTACGAGCAGTACTTC; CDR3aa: CASSLGVSSYEQYF
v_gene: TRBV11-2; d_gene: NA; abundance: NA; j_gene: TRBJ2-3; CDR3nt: TGTGCCAGCAGTGGTTTGGACACTAGCACAGATACGCAGTATTTT; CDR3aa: CASSGLDTSTDTQYF
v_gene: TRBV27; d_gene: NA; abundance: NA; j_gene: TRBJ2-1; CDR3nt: TGTGCCAGCAGTTTTGGGACCATGCAGTTCTTC; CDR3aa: CASSFGTMQFF
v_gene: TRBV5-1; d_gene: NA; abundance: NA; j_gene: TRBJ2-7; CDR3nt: TGCGCCAGCAGCTTGGGTAGCCGGGCCCGAGACCACGAGCAGTACTTC; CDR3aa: CASSLGSRARDHEQYF
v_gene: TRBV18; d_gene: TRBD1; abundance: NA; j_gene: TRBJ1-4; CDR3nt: TGTGCCAGCTCACCGCTCTATAATTGGGCAGGGGGAAATGAAAAACTGTTTTTT; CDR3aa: CASSPLYNWAGGNEKLFF
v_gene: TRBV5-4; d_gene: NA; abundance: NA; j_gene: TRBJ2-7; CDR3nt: TGTGCCGGCAGCTACGGGACCAAGGGCTACGAGCAGTACTTC; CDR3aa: CAGSYGTKGYEQYF
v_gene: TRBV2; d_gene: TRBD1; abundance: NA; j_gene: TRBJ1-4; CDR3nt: TGTGCCAGCAGAAATGGACAGGGGGAGGGCGAAAAACTGTTTTTT; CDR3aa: CASRNGQGEGEKLFF
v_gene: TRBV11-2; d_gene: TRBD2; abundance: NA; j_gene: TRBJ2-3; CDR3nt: TGTGCCAGCAGCCCGGGACTAGCGGGAGACGATACGCAGTATTTT; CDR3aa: CASSPGLAGDDTQYF
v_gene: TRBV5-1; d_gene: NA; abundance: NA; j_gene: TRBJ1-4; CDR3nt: TGCGCCAGCAGCTTGGCTGGCGACCTGGGGTATGAAAAACTGTTTTTT; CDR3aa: CASSLAGDLGYEKLFF
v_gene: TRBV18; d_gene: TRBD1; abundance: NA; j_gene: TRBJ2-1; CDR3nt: TGTGCCAGCTCACCGTTCGGACAGGGCATTTCGGATGAGCAGTTCTTC; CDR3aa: CASSPFGQGISDEQFF
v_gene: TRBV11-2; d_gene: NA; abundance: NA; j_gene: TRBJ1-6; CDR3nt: TGTGCCAGCAGCTTAGTGGGCAGGGCTAATTCACCCCTCCACTTT; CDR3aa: CASSLVGRANSPLHF
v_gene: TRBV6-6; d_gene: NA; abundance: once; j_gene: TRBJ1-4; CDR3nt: TGTGCCAGCAGTTACTCGGCAGGGACTAATGAAAAACTGTTTTTT; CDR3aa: CASSYSAGTNEKLFF
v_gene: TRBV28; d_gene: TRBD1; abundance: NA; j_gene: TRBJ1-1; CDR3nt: TGTGCCAGCAGTTCTTTACAGGGGAGGAACACTGAAGCTTTCTTT; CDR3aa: CASSSLQGRNTEAFF
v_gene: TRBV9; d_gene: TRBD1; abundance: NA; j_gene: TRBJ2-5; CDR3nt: TGTGCCAGCAGCGGCCGACAGGGGTATGGAGAGACCCAGTACTTC; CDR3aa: CASSGRQGYGETQYF
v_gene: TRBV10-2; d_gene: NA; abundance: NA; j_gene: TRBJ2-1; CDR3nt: TGCGCCAGCAGTATCCGACTAGAGCCGTACAATGAGCAGTTCTTC; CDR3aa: CASSIRLEPYNEQFF
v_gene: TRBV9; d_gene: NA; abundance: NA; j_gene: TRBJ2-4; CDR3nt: TGTGCCAGCAGCGTCGGGGAGAAGGCCAAAAACATTCAGTACTTC; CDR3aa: CASSVGEKAKNIQYF
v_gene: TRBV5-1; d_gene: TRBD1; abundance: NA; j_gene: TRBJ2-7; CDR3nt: TGCGCCAGCAGCTTGAACCGGGACAGGGGGTCCTACGAGCAGTACTTC; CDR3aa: CASSLNRDRGSYEQYF
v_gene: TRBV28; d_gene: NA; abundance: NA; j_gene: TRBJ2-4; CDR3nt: TGTGCCAGCAGTTCACCGGACGGGATCGGGCACATTCAGTACTTC; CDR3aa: CASSSPDGIGHIQYF
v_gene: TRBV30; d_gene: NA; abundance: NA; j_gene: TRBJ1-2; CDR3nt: TGTGCCTGGAGCCTTACAGGGTTTGATGGCTACACCTTC; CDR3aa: CAWSLTGFDGYTF
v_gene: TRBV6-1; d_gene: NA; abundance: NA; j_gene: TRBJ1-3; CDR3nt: TGTGCCAGCAGTGATCCTCTTCGGCTTGTTGGAAACACCATATATTTT; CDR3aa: CASSDPLRLVGNTIYF
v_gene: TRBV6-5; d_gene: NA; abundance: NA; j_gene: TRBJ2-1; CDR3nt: TGTGCCAGCCGGCCGCGCCAGGGGACGTACAATGAGCAGTTCTTC; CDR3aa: CASRPRQGTYNEQFF
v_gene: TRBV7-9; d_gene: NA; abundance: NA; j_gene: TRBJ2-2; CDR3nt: TGTGCCAGCAGCTCAGAGCCAGGCGCCGGGGAGCTGTTTTTT; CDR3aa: CASSSEPGAGELFF
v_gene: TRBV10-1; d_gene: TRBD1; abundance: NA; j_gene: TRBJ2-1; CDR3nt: TGCGCCAGCAGTTCTGACAGGGGCAATGAGCAGTTCTTC; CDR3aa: CASSSDRGNEQFF
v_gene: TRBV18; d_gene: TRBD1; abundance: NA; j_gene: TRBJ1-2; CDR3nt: TGTGCCAGCTCACCGAATCAGGGGGCCTACTATGGCTACACCTTC; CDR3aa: CASSPNQGAYYGYTF
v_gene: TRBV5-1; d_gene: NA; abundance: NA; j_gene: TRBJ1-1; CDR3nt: TGCGCCAGCAGCATCGGGACACAGACTGAAGCTTTCTTT; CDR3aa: CASSIGTQTEAFF
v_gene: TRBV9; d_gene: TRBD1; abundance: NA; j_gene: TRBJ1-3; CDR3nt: TGTGCCAGCAGCGTAGGGGGGACAGCCTCTGGAAACACCATATATTTT; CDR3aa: CASSVGGTASGNTIYF
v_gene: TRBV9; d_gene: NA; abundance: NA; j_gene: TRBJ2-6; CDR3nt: TGTGCCAGCACCCCTTCCCCCAGAGGGGGGGGGAGAGGGGCCAACGTCCTGACTTTC; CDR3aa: CASTPSPRGGGRGANVLTF
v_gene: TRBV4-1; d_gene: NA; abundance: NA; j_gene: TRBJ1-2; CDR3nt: TGCGCCAGCAGCCAAGACCTGGGTATGGGTGGCTACACCTTC; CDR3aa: CASSQDLGMGGYTF
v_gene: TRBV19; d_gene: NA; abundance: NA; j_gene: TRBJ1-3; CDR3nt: TGTGCCAGTACTTCGACCTCCGGGTCCCAAGGGACTGGAAACACCATATATTTT; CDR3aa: CASTSTSGSQGTGNTIYF
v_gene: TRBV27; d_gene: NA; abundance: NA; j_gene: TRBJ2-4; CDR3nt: TGTGCCAGCAGTTTCGGGGGTACCAAAAACATTCAGTACTTC; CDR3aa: CASSFGGTKNIQYF
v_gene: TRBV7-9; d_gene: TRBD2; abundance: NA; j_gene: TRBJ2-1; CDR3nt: TGTGCCAGCAGAAAATCCGGGACTAGCGGGACTCTCTACAATGAGCAGTTCTTC; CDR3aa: CASRKSGTSGTLYNEQFF
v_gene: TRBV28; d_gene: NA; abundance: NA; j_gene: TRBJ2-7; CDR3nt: TGTGCCAGCAGTTTTGTTGGGTATGGGAGCTCCTACGAGCAGTACTTC; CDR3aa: CASSFVGYGSSYEQYF
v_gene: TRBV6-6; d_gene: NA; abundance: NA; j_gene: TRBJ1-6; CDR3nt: TGTGCCAGCAATCATTTGGACAGCTCTAATTCACCCCTCCACTTT; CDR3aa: CASNHLDSSNSPLHF
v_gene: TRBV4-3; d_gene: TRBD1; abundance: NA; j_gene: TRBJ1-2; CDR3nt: TGCGCCAGCAGCCAAGATTTGGACAGGGTAGTATATGGCTACACCTTC; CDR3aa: CASSQDLDRVVYGYTF
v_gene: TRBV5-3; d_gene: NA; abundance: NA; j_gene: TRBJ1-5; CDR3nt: TGTGCCAGAAGCGGAAAAGGGACAAGGGGAAATCAGCCCCAGCATTTT; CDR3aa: CARSGKGTRGNQPQHF
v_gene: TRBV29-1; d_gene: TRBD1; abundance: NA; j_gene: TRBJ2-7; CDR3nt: TGCAGCGTCTGGGGACAGGGGGGGTACGAGCAGTACTTC; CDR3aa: CSVWGQGGYEQYF
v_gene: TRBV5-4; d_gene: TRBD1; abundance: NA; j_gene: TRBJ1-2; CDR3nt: TGTGCCAGCAGCTTTAGCGGGACAGGGTTGGGGAACTATGGCTACACCTTC; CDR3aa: CASSFSGTGLGNYGYTF
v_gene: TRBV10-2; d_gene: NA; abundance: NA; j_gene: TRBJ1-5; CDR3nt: TGCGCCAGCACGTCGGGGGTTCAACAGCCCCAGCATTTT; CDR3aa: CASTSGVQQPQHF
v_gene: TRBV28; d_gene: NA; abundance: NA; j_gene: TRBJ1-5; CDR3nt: TGTGCCAGCAGTAACCAGGGAACCCTTAATCAGCCCCAGCATTTT; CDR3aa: CASSNQGTLNQPQHF
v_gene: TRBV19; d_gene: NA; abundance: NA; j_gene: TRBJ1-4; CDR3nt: TGTGCCAGTAGTATTGGCCAGGGAAGTGAAAAACTGTTTTTT; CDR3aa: CASSIGQGSEKLFF
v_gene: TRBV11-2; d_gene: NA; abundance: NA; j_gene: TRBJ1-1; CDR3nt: TGTGCCAGCAGCTTACGAGGGGTCTTGAGGGGTGAAGCTTTCTTT; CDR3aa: CASSLRGVLRGEAFF
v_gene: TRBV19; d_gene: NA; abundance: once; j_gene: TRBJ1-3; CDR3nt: TGTGCCAGTCTGAGGAATGCCTACTCTGGAAACACCATATATTTT; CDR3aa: CASLRNAYSGNTIYF